The T cell receptor beta chain described here comes from a study of T-cell reconstitution after alpha-beta-depleted transplantation in children. Preparation of the TCRbeta library involved a method that used unique molecular identifiers. TCRdb processed the PCR reads anew with MiXCR; each CDR3 protein has one entry. Of hundreds of thousands of distinct CDR3 sequences listed, over 15% are singletons. In its sample, this clonotype was seen many times. CDR1 and CDR2 (germline): SQVTM, ANQGSEA. V dropped 5 bases and J dropped 7 bases, with 15 bases sitting between them. The CDR3 covers 13 residues. This TCR was sampled from a human donor who donated a stem cell graft to a child with acute myeloid leukemia. V is TRBV29-1 and J is TRBJ1-5, with no clear D. Specimen: PBMCs from the stem cell graft donor, collected from the stem cell graft. CDR3 sequence (DNA): TGCAGCGTTCAACAATTCGCTGGCCAGCCCCAGCATTTT. It specifies CSVQQFAGQPQHF.